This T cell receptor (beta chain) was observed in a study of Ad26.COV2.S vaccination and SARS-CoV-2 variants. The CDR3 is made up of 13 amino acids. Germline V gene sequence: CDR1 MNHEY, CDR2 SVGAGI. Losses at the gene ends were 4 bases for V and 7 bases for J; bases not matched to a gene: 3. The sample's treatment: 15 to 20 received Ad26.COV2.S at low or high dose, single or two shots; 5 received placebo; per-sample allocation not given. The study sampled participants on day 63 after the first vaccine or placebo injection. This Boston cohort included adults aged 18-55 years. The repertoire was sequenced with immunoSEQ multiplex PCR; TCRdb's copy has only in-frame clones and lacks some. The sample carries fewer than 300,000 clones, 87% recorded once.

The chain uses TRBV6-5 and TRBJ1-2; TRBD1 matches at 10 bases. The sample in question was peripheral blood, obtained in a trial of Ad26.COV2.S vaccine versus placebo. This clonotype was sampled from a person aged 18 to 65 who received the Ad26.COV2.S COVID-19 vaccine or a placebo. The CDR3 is CASSFRTGGGYTF. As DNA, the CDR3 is TGTGCCAGCAGTTTTAGGACAGGGGGTGGCTACACCTTC.